This TCR beta chain was found in a study of shared clonotypes between healthy human individuals (dated by TCRdb to the early 2020s). Some background on the complete study: A couple of women and a few men aged 18 to 49 years were included in the cohort. Per donor, three plates each were used for CD4 naive and CD4 memory, two for CD8 naive, and one for CD8 memory. To increase sequencing depth and limit assay-specific biases, different laboratories used diverse techniques to prepare libraries and sequence TCR repertoires. To estimate repertoire size and how much clonotype sharing occurs between individuals, the study deeply sequenced the blood TCR repertoires of five healthy adults. Leukapheresis yielded between about 0.9 and 9.5 billion PBMCs per donor.

The CDR3 sequence holds 16 residues, the cysteine and phenylalanine included. CDR3 DNA is the only sequence kept; it has 48 bases, read in frame from the first base. In the germline V gene, CDR1 corresponds to SGHRS and CDR2 to YFSETQ. The junction carries 12 bases between V and J, which are trimmed by 0 bases and 0 bases respectively. The study at large found these results: Sampling was restricted to blood, and TCR repertoires in tissues likely differ from the TCR repertoires found in blood. Clonotypes shared by all four sorted-subset donors showed higher generation probabilities than non-shared clonotypes. Approximately 5% of naive CD4, around 3.5% of naive CD8, 2% to 2.5% of memory CD4, and roughly 0.4% of memory CD8 clonotypes were shared across four donors. Because the study included a small number of donors, the genetic and exposure-history diversity represented was limited. Naive subsets generally had larger estimated clonotype richness than memory subsets. Pairwise subsampling indicated that sequencing depth was expected to affect the degree of clonotype sharing among donors. Even with the large sequencing depth, rarefaction of the sorted-subset datasets indicated that sequencing was incomplete.

Using the deep immunoSEQ assay, TCR CDR3 regions were amplified from genomic DNA by multiplex PCR. For each cell subset, the extracted genomic DNA was distributed evenly across all wells of several immunoSEQ 96-well plates, and each plate served as one replicate. Each replicate PCR for sorted subsets received about 210 ng genomic DNA, equal to roughly 29,000 T cell genomes. The purified libraries were quantified using a Qubit 3.0 fluorometer, sized with a Bioanalyzer 2100, and then quantified again using the KAPA Library Quantification kit. Every immunoSEQ 96-well plate was sequenced on a separate single-read 150-cycle Illumina NextSeq 550 flow cell. The study's processing was this. Because only junctional sequences without quality scores were contained in the immunoSEQ output, filtering matching that applied to full-length reads could not be performed. To assign V/J genes and CDR3, sequences were annotated against IMGT germline references using PyIR, a Python wrapper for IgBLAST v1.9. Any read was removed if the V/J assignment was weak (E-value above 1e-6), the CDR3 was missing, or the read contained stop codons, out-of-frame junctions, or ambiguous translated residues. A V3J clonotype was defined by an identical inferred V gene, J gene, and CDR3 amino acid sequence. To compute the percentage overlap between repertoires, the number of shared unique clonotypes was divided by the size of the smaller repertoire. Richness of each repertoire was evaluated using RTK rarefaction, the Chao1 estimator, and Recon v2.1 estimates of unobserved clonotypes. For all TCRbeta clonotypes obtained by the gDNA method from a handful of donors, generation probabilities were computed with OLGA. TCRdb took over this immuneACCESS table, retaining in-frame rearrangements with V and J assigned. Such tables are incomplete; in checked studies, under half of the missing clones stem from an unresolved V gene, and the remainder is unexplained. That table gives V, J and clone size, and the DNA gave D and trimming. Across this sample there are roughly 2 million clones, with 95% seen only once. 0.1% to 0.15% of the sample belongs to the ten largest clones.

Worth noting for this clone: Its antigen specificity is not known. Per-base quality was not reported, and no clone a single base away is much larger than it.

Healthy HIV-negative adults with no recently reported acute infections or vaccinations were included as donors. Only Caucasian adults living in Nashville, Tennessee, USA were represented among the donors. Magnetic negative selection was used to enrich CD4+ T cells, after which naive cells were positively selected on CD45RA and the negative fraction became the memory subset. After blood collection by leukapheresis, PBMCs were isolated using Ficoll-Histopaque density gradient centrifugation and then cryopreserved in the vapor phase of liquid nitrogen. Analytical flow cytometry was used to check the purity and quantity of every magnetically sorted T cell population. Genomic DNA was isolated from each sorted fraction and quantified by UV absorbance on a Nanodrop 2000c.

The rearrangement joined TRBV5-1 to TRBJ1-1, with the D gene not clear enough to name. Sequencing was done on a sample of naive CD4+ T cells sorted from blood. This specimen's cell subset or site label, per the study, means: CD45RA+ positively selected. The receptor was derived from a man aged 18 to 30 in good health. The bases read TGCGCCAGCAGCTTGGGCGAGCGCCTGATGAACACTGAAGCTTTCTTT. Translated, this gives CASSLGERLMNTEAFF. Here the CDR3 is joined to the reference TRBV5-1 and TRBJ1-1 genes, and the full variable domain is: KAGVTQTPRYLIKTRGQQVTLSCSPISGHRSVSWYQQTPGQGLQFLFEYFSETQRNKGNFPGRFSGRQFSNSRSEMNVSTLELGDSALYLCASSLGERLMNTEAFFGQGTRLTVV.